The rows below give T cell receptor beta chains drawn from one sample of a study of blood T cell repertoires in COVID-19. Assay used: immunoSEQ multiplex PCR; TCRdb lists only in-frame clones, some missing. Seen here are approximately 150,000 clones, 80% to 90% observed once, and the top ten hold around a fifth. The sequencing input was peripheral blood. These receptors were collected from a woman in her seventies who had recovered from COVID-19. Each CDR3 is given with its conserved first and last residue. Fields, in order: V gene, J gene, D gene, clone size, CDR3 DNA, CDR3 protein. D genes are given only for firm matches. The size field is filled for only some rows; it gives once, few, many or a size class.

>TRBV4-2|TRBJ1-2|-|few
TGTGCCAGCAGCCAAGCCCCAGACTCTTCGGGCTACACCTTC
CASSQAPDSSGYTF
>TRBV7-2|TRBJ1-2|-|-
TGTGCCAGCAGCTCCGACAGGTTTCCCACCTTC
CASSSDRFPTF
>TRBV28|TRBJ2-1|TRBD2|-
TGTGCCAGCAGTTTCGGAGCGGGAGGGCCGGGACGTGGGCAGTTCTTC
CASSFGAGGPGRGQFF
>TRBV6-5|TRBJ2-7|-|-
TGTGCCAGCAGTTACTCCCGCTCCTACGAGCAGTACTTC
CASSYSRSYEQYF
>TRBV7-9|TRBJ2-1|-|few
TGTTGCAGGGCGGGATCCTACAATGAGCAGTTCTTC
CCRAGSYNEQFF
>TRBV2|TRBJ1-1|-|-
TGTGCCAGCAGTGTGGACAGCAACACTGAAGCTTTCTTT
CASSVDSNTEAFF
>TRBV30|TRBJ2-7|TRBD1|-
TGTGCCTGCCGGGACAGGGGGCTCTACGAGCAGTACTTC
CACRDRGLYEQYF
>TRBV12-5|TRBJ2-7|-|-
TGTGCTAGTGCCTTCCTCAGGGCGGACGAGCAGTACTTC
CASAFLRADEQYF
>TRBV7-2|TRBJ2-3|-|-
TGTGCCAGCAGCCTAACAGGGAGCACAGATACGCAGTATTTT
CASSLTGSTDTQYF
>TRBV28|TRBJ2-3|TRBD2|-
TGTGCCAGCAGTTTGTGGACTAGCGGGAGCTACAGCACAGATACGCAGTATTTT
CASSLWTSGSYSTDTQYF
>TRBV7-2|TRBJ2-5|-|-
TGTGCCAGCAGCTGGGGCGGGGCCCAAGAGACCCAGTACTTC
CASSWGGAQETQYF
>TRBV29-1|TRBJ2-3|TRBD2|-
TGCAGCGCCACGGGGGGTAGCACAGATACGCAGTATTTT
CSATGGSTDTQYF
>TRBV15|TRBJ1-3|TRBD1|-
TGTGCCACCAGTGCGGACAGGAGCTCTGGAAACACCATATATTTT
CATSADRSSGNTIYF
>TRBV7-2|TRBJ2-7|-|-
TGTGCCAGCAGCCCCATCCTGGCCTGGCAGTACTTC
CASSPILAWQYF
>TRBV27|TRBJ2-7|-|-
TGTGCCAGCAGTTTACGGGCAGGGATCGAGTACTTC
CASSLRAGIEYF
>TRBV19|TRBJ2-7|-|few
TGTGCCAGTAGTCGAACACGGGATTCCTACGAGCAGTACTTC
CASSRTRDSYEQYF
>TRBV5-4|TRBJ2-7|TRBD1|-
TGTGCCAGCAGCCCGGACAGGCGCCAATCCTACGAGCAGTACTTC
CASSPDRRQSYEQYF
>TRBV30|TRBJ2-1|-|-
TGTGCCTGGGACTGGGGGGAGTCGGGAGAGCAGTTCTTC
CAWDWGESGEQFF
>TRBV7-9|TRBJ2-7|TRBD2|-
TGTGCCAGCAGCCCCGGGGGTAGCGGGAGCTCCTACGAGCAGTACTTC
CASSPGGSGSSYEQYF
>TRBV3-1/TRBV3-2|TRBJ1-3|-|-
TGTGCCAGCAGCCAAGGGCAATACCGAAACACCATATATTTT
CASSQGQYRNTIYF
>TRBV9|TRBJ2-5|TRBD2|-
TGTGCCAGCAGCGTAGACCCGGGAGGGATACAAGAGACCCAGTACTTC
CASSVDPGGIQETQYF
>TRBV11-1|TRBJ2-4|-|-
TGTGCCAGCAGCTTGCGGGACATTCAGTACTTC
CASSLRDIQYF
>TRBV5-1|TRBJ2-2|-|-
TGCGCCAGCAGCCCCCGAGGGTTCACCGGGGAGCTGTTTTTT
CASSPRGFTGELFF
>TRBV30|TRBJ1-6|-|-
TGTGCCTGGAGTCGACACAAATCAAGCTCCTATAATTCACCCCTCTACTTT
CAWSRHKSSSYNSPLYF
>TRBV19|TRBJ2-5|-|-
TGTGCCAGTAGTAACAGGGGAGGAGAGACCCAGTACTTC
CASSNRGGETQYF
>TRBV11-2|TRBJ1-1|TRBD1|-
TGTGCCAGCAGCTTAGATGGGGCAGGGGGCGGGGGAACTGAAGCTTTCTTT
CASSLDGAGGGGTEAFF
>TRBV5-6|TRBJ2-3|-|-
TGTGCCAGCAGCTCCCCGGGAACCACAGATACGCAGTATTTT
CASSSPGTTDTQYF
>TRBV7-9|TRBJ2-7|TRBD2|-
TGTGCCAGCAGCTTAGGGCTAGCGGGGACCTACGAGCAGTACTTC
CASSLGLAGTYEQYF
>TRBV14|TRBJ2-2|-|-
TGTGCCAGCAGCCTGCTCGCTGGGCGTGGGACCGGGGAGCTGTTTTTT
CASSLLAGRGTGELFF
>TRBV28|TRBJ2-3|-|-
TGTGCCAGCAGTTTGGGGGGACAGTGGGTAGATACGCAGTATTTT
CASSLGGQWVDTQYF
>TRBV6-5|TRBJ2-1|-|-
TGTGCCAGCAGTTACACCAGGGGGGCGGAGCAGTTCTTC
CASSYTRGAEQFF
>TRBV15|TRBJ1-4|-|-
TGTGCCACCCGATGGGGGGAGAATGAAAAACTGTTTTTT
CATRWGENEKLFF
>TRBV30|TRBJ1-3|-|once
TGTGCCTGGACGAGGGGGTCCGGAAACACCATATATTTT
CAWTRGSGNTIYF
>TRBV18|TRBJ2-3|-|-
TGTGCCAGCTCACCTATGGTGCGGGGCGGCACTAGCACAGATACGCAGTATTTT
CASSPMVRGGTSTDTQYF
>TRBV19|TRBJ1-1|TRBD1|-
TGTGCCAGTAGTATCGGGACAGGGAACACTGAAGCTTTCTTT
CASSIGTGNTEAFF
>TRBV28|TRBJ2-3|TRBD1|-
TGTGCCAGCAGACGGGACAGGGGTATGTTGGAGACAGATACGCAGTATTTT
CASRRDRGMLETDTQYF
>TRBV10-1|TRBJ2-7|-|-
TGCGCCAGCAGTGCAGGGATAGCCTACGAGCAGTACTTC
CASSAGIAYEQYF
>TRBV5-1|TRBJ2-3|-|-
TGCGCCAGCAGCTTGGGGGGCCCAGATACGCAGTATTTT
CASSLGGPDTQYF
>TRBV28|TRBJ1-2|-|few
TGTGCGACGGGGGGGCAGGGGACTAATAACTATGGCTACACCTTC
CATGGQGTNNYGYTF
>TRBV5-4|TRBJ1-3|-|-
TGTGCCAGCAGCTTGTATTCCAGGGCGGCCGGAAACACCATATATTTT
CASSLYSRAAGNTIYF
>TRBV7-3|TRBJ2-1|TRBD2|-
TGTGCCAGCAGCCCGCTTAGCGGGACGGCTGAGCAGTTCTTC
CASSPLSGTAEQFF
>TRBV3-1/TRBV3-2|TRBJ2-1|TRBD2|once
TGTGCCAGCAGCCAAGGTTGGACTAGCGGGAGTTGGTATGAGCAGTTCTTC
CASSQGWTSGSWYEQFF
>TRBV28|TRBJ1-4|TRBD1|-
TGTGCCAGCACTACCCCCAGGGGGGCTAATGAAAAACTGTTTTTT
CASTTPRGANEKLFF
>TRBV5-4|TRBJ2-5|TRBD2|-
TGTGCCAGCAGCCCCAGGACTAGCGCCGAAGAGACCCAGTACTTC
CASSPRTSAEETQYF
>TRBV19|TRBJ1-5|TRBD1|-
TGTGCCAGTAGTATAGCCACATCCGGGACAGGGGGCAATCAGCCCCAGCATTTT
CASSIATSGTGGNQPQHF
>TRBV5-1|TRBJ2-2|TRBD1|-
TGCGCCAGCAGCCCAGGACAGGTCATCGACACCGGGGAGCTGTTTTTT
CASSPGQVIDTGELFF